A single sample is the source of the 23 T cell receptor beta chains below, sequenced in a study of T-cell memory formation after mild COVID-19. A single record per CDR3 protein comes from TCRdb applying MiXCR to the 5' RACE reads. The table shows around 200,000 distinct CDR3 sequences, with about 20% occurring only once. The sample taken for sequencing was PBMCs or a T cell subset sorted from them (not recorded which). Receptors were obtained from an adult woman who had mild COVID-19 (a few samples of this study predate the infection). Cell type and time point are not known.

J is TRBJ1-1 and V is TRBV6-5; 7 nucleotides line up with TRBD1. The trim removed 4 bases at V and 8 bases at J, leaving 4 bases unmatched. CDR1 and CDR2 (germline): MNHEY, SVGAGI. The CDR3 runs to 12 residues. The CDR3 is CASSSPGQEAFF. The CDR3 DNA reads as TGTGCCAGCAGTTCTCCGGGACAGGAAGCTTTCTTT.

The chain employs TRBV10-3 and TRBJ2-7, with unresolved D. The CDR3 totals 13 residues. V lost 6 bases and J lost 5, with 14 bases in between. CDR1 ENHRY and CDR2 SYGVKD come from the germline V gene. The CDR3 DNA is TGTGCCATCAGCCCACCGACGGCCGACGAGCAGTACTTC. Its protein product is CAISPPTADEQYF.

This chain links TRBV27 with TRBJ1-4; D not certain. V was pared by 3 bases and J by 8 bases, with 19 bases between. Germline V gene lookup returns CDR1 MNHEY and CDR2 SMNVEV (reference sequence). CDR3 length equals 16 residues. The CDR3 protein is CASSFSYGELNEKLFF. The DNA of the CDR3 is TGTGCCAGCAGTTTTAGCTACGGGGAACTAAACGAAAAACTGTTTTTT.

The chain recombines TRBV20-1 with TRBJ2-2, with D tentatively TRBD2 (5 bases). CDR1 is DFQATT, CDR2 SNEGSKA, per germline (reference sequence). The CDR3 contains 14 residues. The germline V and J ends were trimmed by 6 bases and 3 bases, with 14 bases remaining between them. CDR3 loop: CSARPGKHTGELFF. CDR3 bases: TGCAGTGCCAGACCCGGGAAACACACCGGGGAGCTGTTTTTT.

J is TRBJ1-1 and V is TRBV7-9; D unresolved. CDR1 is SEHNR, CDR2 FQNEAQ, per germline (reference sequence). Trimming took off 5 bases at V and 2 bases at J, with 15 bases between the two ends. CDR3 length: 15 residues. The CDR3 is CASSLHGPGNTEAFF. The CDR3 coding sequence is TGTGCCAGCAGCCTACACGGACCGGGAAACACTGAAGCTTTCTTT. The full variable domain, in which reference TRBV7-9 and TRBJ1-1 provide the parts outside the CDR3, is DTGVSQNPRHKITKRGQNVTFRCDPISEHNRLYWYRQTLGQGPEFLTYFQNEAQLEKSRLLSDRFSAERPKGSFSTLEIQRTEQGDSAMYLCASSLHGPGNTEAFFGQGTRLTVV.

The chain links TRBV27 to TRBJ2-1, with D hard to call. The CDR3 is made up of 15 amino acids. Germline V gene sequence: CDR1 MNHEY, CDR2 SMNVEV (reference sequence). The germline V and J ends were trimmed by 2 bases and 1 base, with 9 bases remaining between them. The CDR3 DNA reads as TGTGCCAGCAGTTTAATGACTGGTTCCTACAATGAGCAGTTCTTC. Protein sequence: CASSLMTGSYNEQFF.

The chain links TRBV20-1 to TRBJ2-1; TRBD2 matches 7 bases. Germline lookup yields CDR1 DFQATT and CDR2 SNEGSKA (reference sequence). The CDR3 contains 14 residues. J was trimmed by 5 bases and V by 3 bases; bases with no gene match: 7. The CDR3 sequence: CSASSLADNNEQFF. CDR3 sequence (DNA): TGCAGTGCTAGCAGCCTAGCGGACAACAATGAGCAGTTCTTC.

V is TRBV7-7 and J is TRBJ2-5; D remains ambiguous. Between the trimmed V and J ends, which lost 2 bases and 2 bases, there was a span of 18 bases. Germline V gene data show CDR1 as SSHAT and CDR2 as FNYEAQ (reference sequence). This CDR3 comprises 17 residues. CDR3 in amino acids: CASSLTFNSGLQETQYF. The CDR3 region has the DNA TGTGCCAGCAGCTTAACCTTCAATTCGGGTCTTCAAGAGACCCAGTACTTC.

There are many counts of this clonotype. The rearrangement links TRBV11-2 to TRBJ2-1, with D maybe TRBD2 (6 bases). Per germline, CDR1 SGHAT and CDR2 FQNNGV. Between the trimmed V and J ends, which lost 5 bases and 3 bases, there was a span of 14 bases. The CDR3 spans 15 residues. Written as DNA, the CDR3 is TGTGCCAGCAGCCCCAGTGGAGGGAGCTACAATGAGCAGTTCTTC. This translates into CASSPSGGSYNEQFF.

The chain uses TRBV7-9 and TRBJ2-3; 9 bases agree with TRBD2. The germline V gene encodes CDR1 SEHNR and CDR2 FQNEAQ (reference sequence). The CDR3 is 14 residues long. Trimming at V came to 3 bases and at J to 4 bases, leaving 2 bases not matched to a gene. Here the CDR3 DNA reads TGTGCCAGCAGCTTTAGCGGGGGTGCAGATACGCAGTATTTT. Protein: CASSFSGGADTQYF.

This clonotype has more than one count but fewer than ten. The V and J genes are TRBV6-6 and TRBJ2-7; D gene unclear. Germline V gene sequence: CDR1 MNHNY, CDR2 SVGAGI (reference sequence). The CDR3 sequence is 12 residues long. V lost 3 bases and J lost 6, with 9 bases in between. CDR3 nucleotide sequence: TGTGCCAGCAGTTATGGCGGCCTCGAGCAGTACTTC. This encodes CASSYGGLEQYF.

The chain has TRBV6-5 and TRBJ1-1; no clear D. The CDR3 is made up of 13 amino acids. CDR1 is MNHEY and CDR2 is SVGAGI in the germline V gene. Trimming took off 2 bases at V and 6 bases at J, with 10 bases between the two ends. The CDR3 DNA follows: TGTGCCAGCAGTTACGTTGGTCGGCCTGAAGCTTTCTTT. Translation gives CASSYVGRPEAFF.

This CDR3 is CASSQARAGDNYGYTF. The CDR3, as DNA: TGTGCCAGCAGCCAAGCCCGGGCAGGGGATAACTATGGCTACACCTTC. V gene TRBV14 combines with J gene TRBJ1-2; a possible D gene is TRBD1 (6 bases). With 1 base removed from V and 1 base from J, the gap between germline ends came to 13 bases. There are 16 residues in the CDR3. Germline V gives CDR1 SGHDN, CDR2 FVKESK. Complete variable domain (other parts from reference TRBV14 and TRBJ1-2): EAGVTQFPSHSVIEKGQTVTLRCDPISGHDNLYWYRRVMGKEIKFLLHFVKESKQDESGMPNNRFLAERTGGTYSTLKVQPAELEDSGVYFCASSQARAGDNYGYTFGSGTRLTVV.

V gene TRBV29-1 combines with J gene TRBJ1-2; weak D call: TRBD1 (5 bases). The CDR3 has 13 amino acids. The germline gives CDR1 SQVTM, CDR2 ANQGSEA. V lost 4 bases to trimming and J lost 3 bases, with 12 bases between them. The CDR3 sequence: CSVVYPTDYGYTF. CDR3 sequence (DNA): TGCAGCGTTGTTTACCCGACAGACTATGGCTACACCTTC.

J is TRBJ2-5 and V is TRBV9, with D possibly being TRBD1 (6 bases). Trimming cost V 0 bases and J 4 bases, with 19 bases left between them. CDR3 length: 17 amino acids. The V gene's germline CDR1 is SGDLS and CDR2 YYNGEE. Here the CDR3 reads CASSVGTAELGGETQYF. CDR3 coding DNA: TGTGCCAGCAGCGTAGGAACAGCGGAACTAGGGGGAGAGACCCAGTACTTC.

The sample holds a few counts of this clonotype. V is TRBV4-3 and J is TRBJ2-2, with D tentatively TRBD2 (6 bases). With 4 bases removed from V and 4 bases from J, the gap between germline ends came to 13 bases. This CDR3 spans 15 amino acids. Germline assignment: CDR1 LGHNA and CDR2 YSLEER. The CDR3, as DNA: TGCGCCAGCAGCCCATGGAGGGAGAGCACCGGGGAGCTGTTTTTT. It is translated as CASSPWRESTGELFF.

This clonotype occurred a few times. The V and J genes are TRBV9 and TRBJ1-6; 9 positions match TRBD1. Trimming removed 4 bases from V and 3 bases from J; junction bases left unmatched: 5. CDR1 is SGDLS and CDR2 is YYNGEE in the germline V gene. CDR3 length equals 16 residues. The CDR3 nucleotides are TGTGCCAGCAGCCCTCAGACAGGGGGCTATAATTCACCCCTCCACTTT. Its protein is CASSPQTGGYNSPLHF.

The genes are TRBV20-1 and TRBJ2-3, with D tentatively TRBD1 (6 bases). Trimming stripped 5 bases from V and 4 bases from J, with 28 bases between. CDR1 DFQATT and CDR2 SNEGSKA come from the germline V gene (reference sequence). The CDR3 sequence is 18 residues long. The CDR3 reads CSAPPDPRTAARADTQYF. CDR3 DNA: TGCAGTGCTCCCCCGGATCCCCGGACAGCCGCACGGGCAGATACGCAGTATTTT.

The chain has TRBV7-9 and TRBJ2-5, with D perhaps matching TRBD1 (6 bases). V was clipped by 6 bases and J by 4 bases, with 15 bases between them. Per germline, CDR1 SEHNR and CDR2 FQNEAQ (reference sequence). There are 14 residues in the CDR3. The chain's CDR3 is CASRAGTPGETQYF. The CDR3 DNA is TGTGCCAGCAGGGCCGGGACACCAGGAGAGACCCAGTACTTC.

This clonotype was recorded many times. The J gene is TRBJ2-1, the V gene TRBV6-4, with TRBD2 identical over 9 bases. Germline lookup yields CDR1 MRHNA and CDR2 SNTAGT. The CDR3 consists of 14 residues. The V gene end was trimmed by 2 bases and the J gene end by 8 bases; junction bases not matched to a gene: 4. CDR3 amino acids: CASSDAAGGDEQFF. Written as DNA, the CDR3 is TGTGCCAGCAGTGACGCTGCGGGAGGGGATGAGCAGTTCTTC.

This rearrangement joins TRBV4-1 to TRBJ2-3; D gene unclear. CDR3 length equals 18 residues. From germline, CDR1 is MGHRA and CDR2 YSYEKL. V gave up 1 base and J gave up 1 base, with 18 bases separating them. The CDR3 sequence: CASSQVPSETKGTDTQYF. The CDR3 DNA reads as TGCGCCAGCAGCCAAGTACCCTCCGAGACCAAGGGCACAGATACGCAGTATTTT.

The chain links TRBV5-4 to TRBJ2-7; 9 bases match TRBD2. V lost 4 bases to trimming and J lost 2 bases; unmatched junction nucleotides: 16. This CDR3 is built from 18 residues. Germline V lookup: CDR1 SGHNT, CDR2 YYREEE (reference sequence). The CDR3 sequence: CASSPSGREGRLPYEQYF. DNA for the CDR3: TGTGCCAGCAGCCCTAGCGGGCGGGAGGGCCGTTTACCCTACGAGCAGTACTTC.

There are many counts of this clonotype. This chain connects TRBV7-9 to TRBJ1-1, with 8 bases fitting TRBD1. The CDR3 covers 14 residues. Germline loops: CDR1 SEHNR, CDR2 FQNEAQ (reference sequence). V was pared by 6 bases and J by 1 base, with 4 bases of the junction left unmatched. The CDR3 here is CASSVTGGNTEAFF. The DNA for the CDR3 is TGTGCCAGCAGTGTAACAGGGGGGAACACTGAAGCTTTCTTT.